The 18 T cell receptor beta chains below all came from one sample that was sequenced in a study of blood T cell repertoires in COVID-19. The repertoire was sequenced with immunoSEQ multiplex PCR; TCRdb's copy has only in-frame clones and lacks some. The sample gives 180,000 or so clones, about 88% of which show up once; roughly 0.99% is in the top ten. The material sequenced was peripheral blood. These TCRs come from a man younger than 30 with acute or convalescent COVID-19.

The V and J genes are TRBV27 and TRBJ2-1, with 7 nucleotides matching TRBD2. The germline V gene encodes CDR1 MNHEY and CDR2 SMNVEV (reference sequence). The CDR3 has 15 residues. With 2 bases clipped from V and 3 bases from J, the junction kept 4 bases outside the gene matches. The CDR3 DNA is TGTGCCAGCAGTTTAGGCGGGGGTCGCTACAATGAGCAGTTCTTC. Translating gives CASSLGGGRYNEQFF.

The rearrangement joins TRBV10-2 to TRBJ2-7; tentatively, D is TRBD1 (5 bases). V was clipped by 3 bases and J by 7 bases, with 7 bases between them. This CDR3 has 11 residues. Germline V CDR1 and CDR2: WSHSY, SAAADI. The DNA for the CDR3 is TGCGCCAGCAGTGAAGGGGTTGAGCAGTACGTC. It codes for CASSEGVEQYV.

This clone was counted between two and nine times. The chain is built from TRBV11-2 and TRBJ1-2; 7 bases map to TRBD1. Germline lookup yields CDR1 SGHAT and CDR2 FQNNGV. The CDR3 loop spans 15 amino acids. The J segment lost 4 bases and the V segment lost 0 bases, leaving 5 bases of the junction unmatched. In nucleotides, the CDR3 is TGTGCCAGCAGCTTAGATCTCACAGGGGCCTATGGCTACACCTTC. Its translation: CASSLDLTGAYGYTF.

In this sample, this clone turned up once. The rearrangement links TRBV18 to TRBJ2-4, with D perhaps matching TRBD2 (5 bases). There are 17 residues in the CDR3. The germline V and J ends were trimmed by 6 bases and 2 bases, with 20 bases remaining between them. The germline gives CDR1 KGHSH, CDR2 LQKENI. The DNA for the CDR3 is TGTGCCAGCTCCGCATCGGGGTTCCTTGATTCCAAAAACATTCAGTACTTC. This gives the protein CASSASGFLDSKNIQYF.

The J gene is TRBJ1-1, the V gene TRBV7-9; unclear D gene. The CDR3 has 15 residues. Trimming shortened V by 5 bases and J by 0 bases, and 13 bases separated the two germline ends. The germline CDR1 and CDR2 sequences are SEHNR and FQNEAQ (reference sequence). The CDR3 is CASSPLEGMNTEAFF. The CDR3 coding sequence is TGTGCCAGCAGCCCCCTAGAAGGAATGAACACTGAAGCTTTCTTT.

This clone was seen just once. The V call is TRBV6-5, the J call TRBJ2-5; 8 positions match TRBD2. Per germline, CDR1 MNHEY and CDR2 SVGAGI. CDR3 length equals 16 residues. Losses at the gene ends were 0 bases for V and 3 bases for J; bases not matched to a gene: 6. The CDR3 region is CASSYSARGAEETQYF. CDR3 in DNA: TGTGCCAGCAGTTACTCAGCGCGGGGGGCAGAAGAGACCCAGTACTTC.

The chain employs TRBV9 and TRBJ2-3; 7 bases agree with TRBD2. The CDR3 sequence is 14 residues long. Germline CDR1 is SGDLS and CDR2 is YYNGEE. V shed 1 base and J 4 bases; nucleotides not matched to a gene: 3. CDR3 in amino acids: CASSVSSGADTQYF. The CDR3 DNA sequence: TGTGCCAGCAGCGTATCCAGCGGGGCAGATACGCAGTATTTT.

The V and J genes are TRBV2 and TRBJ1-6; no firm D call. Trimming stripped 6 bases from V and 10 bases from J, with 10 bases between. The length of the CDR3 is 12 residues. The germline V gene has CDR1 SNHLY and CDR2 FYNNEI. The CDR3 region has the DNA TGTGCCAGCAGCCTTCCGAGGTCACCCCTCCACTTT. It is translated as CASSLPRSPLHF.

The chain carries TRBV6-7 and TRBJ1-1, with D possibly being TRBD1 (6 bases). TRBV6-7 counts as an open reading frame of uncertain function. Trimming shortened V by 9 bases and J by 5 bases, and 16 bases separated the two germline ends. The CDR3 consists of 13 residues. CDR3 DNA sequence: TGTGCCAGTGATACAGGGAAGTGGACTGAAGCTTTCTTT. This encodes CASDTGKWTEAFF.

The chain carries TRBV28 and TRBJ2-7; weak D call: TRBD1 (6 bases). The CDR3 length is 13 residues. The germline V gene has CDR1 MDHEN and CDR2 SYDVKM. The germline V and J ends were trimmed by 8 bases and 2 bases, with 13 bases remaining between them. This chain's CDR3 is CASRPTGPYEQYV. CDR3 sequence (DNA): TGTGCCAGCCGGCCGACAGGACCCTACGAGCAGTACGTC.

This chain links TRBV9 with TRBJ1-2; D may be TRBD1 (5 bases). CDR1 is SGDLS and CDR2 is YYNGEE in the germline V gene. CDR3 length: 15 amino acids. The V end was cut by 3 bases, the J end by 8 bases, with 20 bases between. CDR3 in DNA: TGTGCCAGCAGCGAGGTCGGGCAGGGCTTGGGGGGCTACACCTTC. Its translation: CASSEVGQGLGGYTF.

The CDR3 nucleotides read TGTGCCTCAGGACTAGCGAGGACTCAAGAGACCCAGTACTTC. As protein: CASGLARTQETQYF. The V call is TRBV2, the J call TRBJ2-5, with 9 bases that match TRBD2. The CDR3 totals 14 residues. With V trimmed by 11 bases and J by 2 bases, 9 bases remained unmatched. Per germline, CDR1 SNHLY and CDR2 FYNNEI.

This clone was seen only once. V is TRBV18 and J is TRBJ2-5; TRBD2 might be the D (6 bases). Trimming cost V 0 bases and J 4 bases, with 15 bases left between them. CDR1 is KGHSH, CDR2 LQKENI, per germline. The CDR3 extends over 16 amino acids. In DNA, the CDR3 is TGTGCCAGCTCACCACCGGAGGGTATCGTGCGAGAGACCCAGTACTTC. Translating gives CASSPPEGIVRETQYF.

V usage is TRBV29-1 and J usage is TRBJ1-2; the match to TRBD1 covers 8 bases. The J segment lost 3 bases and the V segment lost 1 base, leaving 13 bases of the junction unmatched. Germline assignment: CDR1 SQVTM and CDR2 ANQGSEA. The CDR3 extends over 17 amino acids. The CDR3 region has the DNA TGCAGCGTTGAAGGGTTGGACAGGGAACCCAGAGACTATGGCTACACCTTC. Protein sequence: CSVEGLDREPRDYGYTF. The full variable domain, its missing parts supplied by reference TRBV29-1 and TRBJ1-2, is SAVISQKPSRDICQRGTSLTIQCQVDSQVTMMFWYRQQPGQSLTLIATANQGSEATYESGFVIDKFPISRPNLTFSTLTVSNMSPEDSSIYLCSVEGLDREPRDYGYTFGSGTRLTVV.

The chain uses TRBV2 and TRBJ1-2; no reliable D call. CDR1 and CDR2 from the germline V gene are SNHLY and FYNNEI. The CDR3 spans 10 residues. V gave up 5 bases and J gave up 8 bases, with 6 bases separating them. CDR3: CASSPGGYTF. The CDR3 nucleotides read TGTGCCAGCAGTCCGGGAGGCTACACCTTC.

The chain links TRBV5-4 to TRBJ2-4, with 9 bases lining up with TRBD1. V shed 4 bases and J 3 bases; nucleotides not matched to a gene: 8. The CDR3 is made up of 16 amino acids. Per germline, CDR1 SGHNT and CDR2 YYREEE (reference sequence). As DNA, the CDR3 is TGTGCCAGCAGCATACAGGGGGCGCTGGACAAAAACATTCAGTACTTC. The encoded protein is CASSIQGALDKNIQYF.

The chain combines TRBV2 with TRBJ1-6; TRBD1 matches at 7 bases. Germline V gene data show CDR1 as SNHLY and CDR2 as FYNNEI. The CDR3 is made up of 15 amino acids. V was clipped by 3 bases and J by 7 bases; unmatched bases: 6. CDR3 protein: CASSDRDSSNSPLHF. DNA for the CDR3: TGTGCCAGCAGTGACCGGGACAGTTCAAATTCACCCCTCCACTTT.

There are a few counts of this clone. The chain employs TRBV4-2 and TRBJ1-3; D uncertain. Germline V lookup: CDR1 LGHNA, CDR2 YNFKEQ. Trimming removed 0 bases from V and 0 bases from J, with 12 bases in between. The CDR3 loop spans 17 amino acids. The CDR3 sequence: CASSQETRSISGNTIYF. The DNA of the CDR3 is TGTGCCAGCAGCCAAGAGACCAGGTCCATCTCTGGAAACACCATATATTTT.